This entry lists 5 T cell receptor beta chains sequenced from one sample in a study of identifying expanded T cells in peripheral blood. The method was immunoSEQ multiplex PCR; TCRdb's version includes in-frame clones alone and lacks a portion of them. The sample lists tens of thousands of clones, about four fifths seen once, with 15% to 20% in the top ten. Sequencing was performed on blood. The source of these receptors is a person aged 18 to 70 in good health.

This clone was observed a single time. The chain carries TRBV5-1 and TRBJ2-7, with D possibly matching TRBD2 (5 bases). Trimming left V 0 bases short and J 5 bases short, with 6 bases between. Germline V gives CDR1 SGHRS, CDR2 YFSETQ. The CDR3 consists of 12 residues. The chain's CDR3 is CASSLGGDEQYF. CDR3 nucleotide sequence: TGCGCCAGCAGCTTGGGGGGAGACGAGCAGTACTTC. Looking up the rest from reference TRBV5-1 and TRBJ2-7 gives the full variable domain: KAGVTQTPRYLIKTRGQQVTLSCSPISGHRSVSWYQQTPGQGLQFLFEYFSETQRNKGNFPGRFSGRQFSNSRSEMNVSTLELGDSALYLCASSLGGDEQYFGPGTRLTVT.

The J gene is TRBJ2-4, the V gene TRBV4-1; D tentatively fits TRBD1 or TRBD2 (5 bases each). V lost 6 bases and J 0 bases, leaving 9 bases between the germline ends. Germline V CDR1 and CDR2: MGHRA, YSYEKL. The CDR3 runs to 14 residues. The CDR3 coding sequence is TGCGCCAGCAGTCCCGGGACAGCCAAAAACATTCAGTACTTC. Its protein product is CASSPGTAKNIQYF.

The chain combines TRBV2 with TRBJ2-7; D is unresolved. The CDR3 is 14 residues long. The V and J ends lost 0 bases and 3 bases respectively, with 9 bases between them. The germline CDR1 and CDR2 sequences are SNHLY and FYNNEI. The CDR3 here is CASSEALIDYEQYF. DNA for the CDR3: TGTGCCAGCAGTGAAGCGCTTATTGACTACGAGCAGTACTTC.

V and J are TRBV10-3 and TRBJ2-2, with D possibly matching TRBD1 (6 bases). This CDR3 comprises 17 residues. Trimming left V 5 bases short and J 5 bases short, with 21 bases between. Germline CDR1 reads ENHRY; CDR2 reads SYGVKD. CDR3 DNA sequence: TGTGCCATCAGTAAAGACCGGGACACAAGAGGGACCGGGGAGCTGTTTTTT. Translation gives CAISKDRDTRGTGELFF.

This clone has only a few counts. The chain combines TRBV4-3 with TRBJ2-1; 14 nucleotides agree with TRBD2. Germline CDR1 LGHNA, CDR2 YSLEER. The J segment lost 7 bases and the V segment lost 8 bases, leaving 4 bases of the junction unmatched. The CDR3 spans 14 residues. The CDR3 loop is CASGLAGGENEQFF. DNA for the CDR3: TGCGCCAGCGGACTAGCGGGAGGAGAGAATGAGCAGTTCTTC.